This TCR beta chain was found in a study of blood T cell repertoires in COVID-19. The overall study: The study drew acute and convalescent COVID-19 samples from the United States, Italy and Spain. The analysed material was cDNA or gDNA that came from T cells, B-cell-depleted T cells, or PBMCs.

In the authors' workflow: Estimation of nucleated cell counts relied on the amplification of reference gene primers. TCRdb keeps only in-frame clones here, not all; method: immunoSEQ multiplex PCR. V and J calls plus clone size are reproduced from that table; the DNA served to infer D and trimming. The table has approximately 280,000 clones, 88% seen once. This CDR3 spans 14 amino acids. CDR1 MGHRA and CDR2 YSYEKL come from the germline V gene. The V and J ends lost 3 bases and 3 bases respectively, with 11 bases between them. The receptor was isolated from a young man with active or convalescent COVID-19. Input material: peripheral blood. The rearrangement joins TRBV4-1 to TRBJ1-2, with TRBD1 as a possible D gene (5 bases). The chain's CDR3 is CASSQSGGDYGYTF. CDR3 nucleotides: TGCGCCAGCAGCCAGTCGGGGGGGGACTATGGCTACACCTTC.